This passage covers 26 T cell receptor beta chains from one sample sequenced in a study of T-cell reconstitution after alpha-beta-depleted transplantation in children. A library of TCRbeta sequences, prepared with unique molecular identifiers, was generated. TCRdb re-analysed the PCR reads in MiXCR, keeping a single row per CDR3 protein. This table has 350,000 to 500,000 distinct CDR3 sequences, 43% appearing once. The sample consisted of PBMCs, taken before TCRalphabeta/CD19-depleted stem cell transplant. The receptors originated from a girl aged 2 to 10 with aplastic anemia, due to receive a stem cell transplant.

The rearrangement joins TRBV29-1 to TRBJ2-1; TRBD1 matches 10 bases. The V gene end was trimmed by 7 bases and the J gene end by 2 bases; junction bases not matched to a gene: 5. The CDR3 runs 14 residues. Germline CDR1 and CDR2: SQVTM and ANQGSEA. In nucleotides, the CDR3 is TGCAGCGACACCGGGACAGGGGCCTACAATGAGCAGTTCTTC. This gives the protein CSDTGTGAYNEQFF.

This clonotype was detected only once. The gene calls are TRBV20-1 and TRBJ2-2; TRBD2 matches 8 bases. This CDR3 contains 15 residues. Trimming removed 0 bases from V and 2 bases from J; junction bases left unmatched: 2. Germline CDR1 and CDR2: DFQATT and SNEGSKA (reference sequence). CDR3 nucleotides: TGCAGTGCTAGAGACGGGGGGGTCAACACCGGGGAGCTGTTTTTT. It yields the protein CSARDGGVNTGELFF.

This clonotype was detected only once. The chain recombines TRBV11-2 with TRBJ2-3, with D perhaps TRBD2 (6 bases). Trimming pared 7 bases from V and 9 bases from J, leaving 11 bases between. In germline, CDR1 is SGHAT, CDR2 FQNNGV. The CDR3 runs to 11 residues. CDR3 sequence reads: CASNGRNTQYF. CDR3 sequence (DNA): TGTGCCAGCAACGGGAGAAACACGCAGTATTTT.

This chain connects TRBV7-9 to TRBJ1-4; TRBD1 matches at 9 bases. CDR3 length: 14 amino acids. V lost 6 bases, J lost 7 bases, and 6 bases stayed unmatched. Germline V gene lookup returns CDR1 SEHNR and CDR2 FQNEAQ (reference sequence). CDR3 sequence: CASRPQGATEKLFF. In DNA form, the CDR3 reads TGTGCCAGCAGGCCACAGGGGGCGACTGAAAAACTGTTTTTT.

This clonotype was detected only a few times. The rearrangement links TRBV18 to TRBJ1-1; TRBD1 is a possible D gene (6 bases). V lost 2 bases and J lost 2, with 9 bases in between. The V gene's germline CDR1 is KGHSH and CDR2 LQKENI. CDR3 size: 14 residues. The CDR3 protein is CASSPSDSNTEAFF. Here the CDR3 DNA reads TGTGCCAGCTCACCATCGGACAGTAACACTGAAGCTTTCTTT.

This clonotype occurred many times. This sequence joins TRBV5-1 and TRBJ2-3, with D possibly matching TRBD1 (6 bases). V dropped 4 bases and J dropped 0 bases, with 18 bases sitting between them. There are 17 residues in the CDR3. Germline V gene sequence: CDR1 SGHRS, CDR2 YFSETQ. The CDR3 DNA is TGCGCCAGCAGCCGCTACCCCAGACAGGCTAGCACAGATACGCAGTATTTT. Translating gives CASSRYPRQASTDTQYF.

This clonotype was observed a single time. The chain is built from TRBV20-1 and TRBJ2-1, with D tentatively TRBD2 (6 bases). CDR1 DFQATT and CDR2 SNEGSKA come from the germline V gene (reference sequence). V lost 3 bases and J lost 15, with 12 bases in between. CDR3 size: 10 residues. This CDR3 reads CSASLAETFF. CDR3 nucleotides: TGCAGTGCTAGTTTAGCGGAAACGTTCTTC.

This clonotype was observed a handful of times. The CDR3 bases are TGCGCCAGCAGCCCCCGCTCTAGCGGGATGCTCCATGAGCAGTTCTTC. This encodes CASSPRSSGMLHEQFF. The chain employs TRBV5-1 and TRBJ2-1, with 9 bases that match TRBD2. Per the germline V gene, CDR1 is SGHRS and CDR2 is YFSETQ. The CDR3 loop spans 16 amino acids. The V gene end was trimmed by 4 bases and the J gene end by 8 bases; junction bases not matched to a gene: 13.

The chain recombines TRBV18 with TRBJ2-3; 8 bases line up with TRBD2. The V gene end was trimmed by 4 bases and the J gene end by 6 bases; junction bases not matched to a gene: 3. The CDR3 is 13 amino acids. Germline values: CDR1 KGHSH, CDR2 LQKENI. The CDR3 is CASSLGTRDTQYF. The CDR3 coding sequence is TGTGCCAGCTCACTCGGGACTAGGGATACGCAGTATTTT.

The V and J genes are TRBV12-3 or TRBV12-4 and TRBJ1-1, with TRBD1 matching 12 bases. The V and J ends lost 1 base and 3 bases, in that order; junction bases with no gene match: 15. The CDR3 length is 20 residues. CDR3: CASSLGDRGRPGRVDTEAFF. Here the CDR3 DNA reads TGTGCCAGCAGTTTAGGGGACAGGGGGCGTCCTGGGCGGGTTGACACTGAAGCTTTCTTT.

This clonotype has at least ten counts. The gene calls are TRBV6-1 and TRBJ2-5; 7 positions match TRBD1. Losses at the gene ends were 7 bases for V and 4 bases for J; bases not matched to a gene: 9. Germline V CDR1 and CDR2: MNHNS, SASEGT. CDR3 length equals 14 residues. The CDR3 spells CASTYRGLRETQYF. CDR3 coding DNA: TGTGCCAGCACCTACAGGGGATTGCGAGAGACCCAGTACTTC.

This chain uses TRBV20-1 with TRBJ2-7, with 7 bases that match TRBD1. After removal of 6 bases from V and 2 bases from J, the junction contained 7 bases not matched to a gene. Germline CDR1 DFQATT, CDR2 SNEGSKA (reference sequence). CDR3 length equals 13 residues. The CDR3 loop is CSARTGLTYEQYF. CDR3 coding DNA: TGCAGTGCGCGGACAGGCCTGACCTACGAGCAGTACTTC.

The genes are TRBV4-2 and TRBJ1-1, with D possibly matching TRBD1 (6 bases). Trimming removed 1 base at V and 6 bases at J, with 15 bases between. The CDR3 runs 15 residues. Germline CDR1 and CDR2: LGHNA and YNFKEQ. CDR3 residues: CASSQGPHRDSEAFF. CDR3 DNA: TGTGCCAGCAGCCAAGGGCCTCACAGGGACTCTGAAGCTTTCTTT.

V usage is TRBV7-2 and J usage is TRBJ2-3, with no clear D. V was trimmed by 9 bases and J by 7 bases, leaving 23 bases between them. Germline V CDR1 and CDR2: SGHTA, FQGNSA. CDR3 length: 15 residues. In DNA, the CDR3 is TGTGCCAGAAGGCGGATCCCCGATATAGTGCATACGCAGTATTTT. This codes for CARRRIPDIVHTQYF.

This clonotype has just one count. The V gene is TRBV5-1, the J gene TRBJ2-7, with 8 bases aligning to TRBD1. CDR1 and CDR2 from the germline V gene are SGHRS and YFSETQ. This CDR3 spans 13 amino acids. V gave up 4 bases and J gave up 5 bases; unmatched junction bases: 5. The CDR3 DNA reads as TGCGCCAGCAGCACGACAGGGGACAACGAGCAGTACTTC. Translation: CASSTTGDNEQYF.

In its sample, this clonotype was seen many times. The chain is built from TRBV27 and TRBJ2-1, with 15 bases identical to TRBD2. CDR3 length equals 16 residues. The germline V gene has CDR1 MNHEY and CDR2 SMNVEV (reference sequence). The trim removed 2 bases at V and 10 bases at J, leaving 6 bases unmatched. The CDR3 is CASSLRTSGRAGEQFF. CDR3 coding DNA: TGTGCCAGCAGTTTACGGACTAGCGGGAGGGCCGGGGAGCAGTTCTTC.

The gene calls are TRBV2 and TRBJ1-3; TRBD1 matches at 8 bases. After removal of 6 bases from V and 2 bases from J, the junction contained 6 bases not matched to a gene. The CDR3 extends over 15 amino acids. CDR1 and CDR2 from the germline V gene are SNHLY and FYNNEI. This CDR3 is CASRPTGAAGNTIYF. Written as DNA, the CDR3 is TGTGCCAGCAGACCGACAGGGGCAGCTGGAAACACCATATATTTT.

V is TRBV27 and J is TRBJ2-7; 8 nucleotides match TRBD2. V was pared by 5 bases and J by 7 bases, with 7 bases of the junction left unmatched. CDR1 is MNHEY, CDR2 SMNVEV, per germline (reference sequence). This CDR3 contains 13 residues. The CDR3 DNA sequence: TGTGCCAGCAGTGTGAGACCGGGAGGGGAGCAGTACTTC. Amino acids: CASSVRPGGEQYF.

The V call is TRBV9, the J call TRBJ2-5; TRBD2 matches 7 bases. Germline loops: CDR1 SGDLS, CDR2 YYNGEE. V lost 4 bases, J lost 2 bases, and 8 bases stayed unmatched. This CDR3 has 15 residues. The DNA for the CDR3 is TGTGCCAGCAGCCCCGAGGGACTACCTCAAGAGACCCAGTACTTC. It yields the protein CASSPEGLPQETQYF.

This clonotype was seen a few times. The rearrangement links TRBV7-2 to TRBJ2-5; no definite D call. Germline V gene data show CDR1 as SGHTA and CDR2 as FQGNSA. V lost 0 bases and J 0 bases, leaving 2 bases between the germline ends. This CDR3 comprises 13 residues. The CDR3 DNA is TGTGCCAGCAGCTTAGCTCACCAAGAGACCCAGTACTTC. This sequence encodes CASSLAHQETQYF.

In DNA form, the CDR3 reads TGCAGTGCTACCCCCGGACTAGCGGGGGGCATATACAATGAGCAGTTCTTC. It codes for CSATPGLAGGIYNEQFF. This chain joins TRBV20-1 and TRBJ2-1, with 14 bases identical to TRBD2. CDR1 and CDR2 from the germline V gene are DFQATT and SNEGSKA (reference sequence). This CDR3 contains 17 residues. After removal of 4 bases from V and 4 bases from J, the junction contained 9 bases not matched to a gene.

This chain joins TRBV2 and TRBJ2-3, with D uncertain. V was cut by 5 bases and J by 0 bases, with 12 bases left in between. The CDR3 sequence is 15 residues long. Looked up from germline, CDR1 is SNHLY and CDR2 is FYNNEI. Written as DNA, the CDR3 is TGTGCCAGCAGTCGTGACGGCCACAGCACAGATACGCAGTATTTT. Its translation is CASSRDGHSTDTQYF. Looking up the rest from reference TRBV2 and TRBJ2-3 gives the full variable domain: EPEVTQTPSHQVTQMGQEVILRCVPISNHLYFYWYRQILGQKVEFLVSFYNNEISEKSEIFDDQFSVERPDGSNFTLKIRSTKLEDSAMYFCASSRDGHSTDTQYFGPGTRLTVL.

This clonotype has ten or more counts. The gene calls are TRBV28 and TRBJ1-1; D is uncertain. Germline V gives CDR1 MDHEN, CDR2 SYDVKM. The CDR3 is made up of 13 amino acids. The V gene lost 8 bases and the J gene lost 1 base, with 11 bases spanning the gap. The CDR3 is CASRLGRNTEAFF. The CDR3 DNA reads TGTGCCAGCCGTCTAGGGCGGAACACTGAAGCTTTCTTT.

The CDR3 sequence is CASSWRGTSYNEQFF. The CDR3 coding sequence is TGTGCCAGCAGCTGGCGTGGGACTTCGTACAATGAGCAGTTCTTC. This chain connects TRBV7-2 to TRBJ2-1, with D possibly matching TRBD2 (6 bases). CDR1 and CDR2 (germline): SGHTA, FQGNSA. V was clipped by 4 bases and J by 4 bases, with 14 bases between them. The CDR3 sequence is 15 residues long.

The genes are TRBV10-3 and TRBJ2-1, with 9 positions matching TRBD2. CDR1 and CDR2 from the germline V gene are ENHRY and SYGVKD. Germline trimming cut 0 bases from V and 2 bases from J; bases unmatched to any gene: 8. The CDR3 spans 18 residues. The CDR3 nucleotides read TGTGCCATCAGTGAGTCGGTTCTAGCGGGGCAGACCTACAATGAGCAGTTCTTC. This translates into CAISESVLAGQTYNEQFF.

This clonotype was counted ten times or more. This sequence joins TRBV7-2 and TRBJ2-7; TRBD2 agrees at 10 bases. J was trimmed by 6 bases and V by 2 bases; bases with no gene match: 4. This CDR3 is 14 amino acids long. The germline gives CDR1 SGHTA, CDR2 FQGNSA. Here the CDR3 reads CASSLLAGAPEQYF. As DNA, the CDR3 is TGTGCCAGCAGCTTACTAGCGGGAGCTCCCGAGCAGTACTTC.